This entry lists 27 T cell receptor beta chains sequenced from one sample in a study of tumor-infiltrating lymphocytes in primary liver carcinoma. Unsorted bulk tissue, about 19-30 mg of it, served as the source for co-extraction of RNA and DNA. The researchers produced TCR beta cDNA from approximately 460 ng total RNA with a constant-region primer. Employing slightly modified ARM-PCR, three nested multiplex PCR rounds were run, and these gave rise to the TCR beta libraries. Rounds one and two of PCR, each of 10 cycles, were primed with TRBV1-TRBV30 forward primers and a C-beta reverse primer. MiXCR was run by TCRdb on the multiplex PCR reads, yielding one entry per CDR3 protein. The table lists tens of thousands of distinct CDR3 sequences, approximately 79% of them singletons. Source material: liver tumor tissue from sampling region 1. Subset denoted: tumor region T1, superior pole. All receptors derive from a man between 35 and 55 years old with primary liver carcinoma and hepatitis B virus infection.

The genes are TRBV4-3 and TRBJ2-3, with D possibly matching TRBD2 (5 bases). Trimming shortened V by 3 bases and J by 0 bases, and 19 bases separated the two germline ends. From germline, CDR1 is LGHNA and CDR2 YSLEER. This CDR3 has 18 amino acids. In DNA form, the CDR3 reads TGCGCCAGCAGCCACCATCCCGGGATTGGCAGTAGCACAGATACGCAGTATTTT. Translating it yields CASSHHPGIGSSTDTQYF.

Regarding this clonotype: Lacking the conserved final phenylalanine or tryptophan, this CDR3 likely reflects a read error. The chain links TRBV6-6 to TRBJ1-6; 9 bases align to TRBD1. There are 15 residues in the CDR3. The germline gives CDR1 MNHNY, CDR2 SVGAGI (reference sequence). CDR3 amino acids: CASSLGTGRYSPLHY. The CDR3 DNA follows: TGCGCCAGCAGTCTAGGGACAGGGAGATATTCACCCCTCCACTAT.

Remarks on this clonotype: With a much larger clone just one base away, this may be a read error. The V call is TRBV7-9, the J call TRBJ2-5, with D uncertain. The CDR3 has 12 amino acids. CDR1 and CDR2 from the germline V gene are SEHNR and FQNEAQ (reference sequence). This CDR3 reads CASSPSEEAQHF. The CDR3, as DNA: TGTGCCAGCAGCCCCTCCGAAGAGGCCCAGCACTTC.

As regards this clonotype: This CDR3 is missing its conserved last phenylalanine or tryptophan, likely due to a read error. The chain is built from TRBV11-2 and TRBJ2-5; the D gene could be TRBD1 or TRBD2 (5 bases each). CDR1 is SGHAT, CDR2 FQNNGV, per germline. This CDR3 has 16 residues. V gave up 5 bases and J gave up 6 bases, with 22 bases separating them. This CDR3 is CASSQTPDWGKKTQYL. For the CDR3, the DNA is TGTGCCAGCAGCCAAACTCCTGACTGGGGGAAAAAGACCCAGTACTTA.

To note about this clonotype: One junction end does not reproduce the germline sequence, and a read error may be involved. The chain has TRBV6-2 or TRBV6-3 and TRBJ1-1; no clear D. Germline lookup yields CDR1 MNHEY and CDR2 SVGEGT. This CDR3 is 14 amino acids long. CDR3 protein: CVSSYPKLKTEAFF. The CDR3 DNA is TGTGTCAGCAGTTACCCAAAGCTGAAAACTGAAGCTTTCTTT.

As to this clonotype: At one of its ends the junction is not consistent with the germline gene, which may arise from a read error. The rearrangement uses TRBV4-1 and TRBJ1-3; D unresolved. CDR1 is MGHRA and CDR2 is YSYEKL in the germline V gene. The CDR3 consists of 16 residues. The CDR3 region is CASSQSNELYGNSIYF. DNA for the CDR3: TGTGCCAGCAGCCAGAGTAACGAATTGTATGGAAACTCCATATATTTT.

In this sample, this clonotype turned up once. The junction differs from germline at one of its ends, possibly a read error. The rearrangement links TRBV20-1 to TRBJ2-7; 8 bases align to TRBD2. CDR1 is DFQATT and CDR2 is SNEGSKA in the germline V gene (reference sequence). This CDR3 has 14 residues. The CDR3 reads CSDRDLTSGYEQYF. The CDR3, as DNA: TGCAGTGATAGAGATCTAACTAGCGGCTACGAGCAGTACTTC.

Remarks on this clonotype: The junction departs from the called germline gene at one end, perhaps through a read error. The gene calls are TRBV29-1 and TRBJ2-1; TRBD2 might be the D (6 bases). The CDR3 is 12 residues long. Looked up from germline, CDR1 is SQVTM and CDR2 is ANQGSEA. This CDR3 reads CSFRRGGNEHFF. DNA for the CDR3: TGCAGCTTCCGACGGGGAGGTAATGAGCACTTCTTC.

A word on this clonotype: Since the CDR3 does not end with the conserved phenylalanine or tryptophan, this likely comes from a read error. The DNA of the CDR3 is TGCGCCAGCAGCGTCCGGGACAGCATACCACACTCTGGGGCCAACGTCCTGACTCTC. Its protein is CASSVRDSIPHSGANVLTL. V gene TRBV4-1 combines with J gene TRBJ2-6, with TRBD1 identical over 7 bases. The CDR3 consists of 19 residues. V shed 5 bases and J 0 bases; nucleotides not matched to a gene: 13. Germline lookup yields CDR1 MGHRA and CDR2 YSYEKL.

V gene TRBV10-3 combines with J gene TRBJ2-5; no reliable D call. This CDR3 is built from 14 residues. The V end lost 6 bases, the J end lost 2 bases, and 13 bases lay between the germline ends. Germline CDR1 ENHRY, CDR2 SYGVKD. The CDR3 sequence: CAISPDKAQETQYF. DNA of the CDR3: TGTGCCATCAGCCCCGACAAGGCACAAGAGACCCAGTACTTC.

The rearrangement uses TRBV5-6 and TRBJ1-1; perhaps TRBD1 as D (5 bases). The CDR3 has 14 residues. V was pared by 9 bases and J by 0 bases, with 15 bases between. Germline V gene lookup returns CDR1 SGHDT and CDR2 YYEEEE. CDR3 DNA: TGTGCCAAGAGCTTGCAGGGTTTGAACACTGAAGCTTTCTTT. Its translation: CAKSLQGLNTEAFF.

As for this clonotype: A much larger clone differs by one base, so this may be a read error. This sequence joins TRBV11-2 and TRBJ2-1, with unresolved D. The CDR3 runs 15 residues. Germline-derived CDR1 and CDR2 are SGHAT and FQNNGV. CDR3 DNA: TGTGCCTGCAGCGTATTCGAGAACGCACACAATGAGCAGTTCTTC. Amino acid sequence: CACSVFENAHNEQFF.

On this clonotype: One end of the junction is discordant with germline, which a read error may explain. The chain carries TRBV11-2 and TRBJ1-4; D not resolved. This CDR3 contains 16 residues. Germline CDR1 is SGHAT and CDR2 is FQNNGV. CDR3 protein: CATSKTPRGTNERLFF. The CDR3 DNA reads as TGTGCCACCAGCAAGACTCCAAGAGGAACAAATGAAAGACTGTTTTTT.

V and J are TRBV29-1 and TRBJ2-3; D may be TRBD1 (6 bases). The J call is in doubt because the DNA end fits TRBJ1-5 better. Looked up from germline, CDR1 is SQVTM and CDR2 is ANQGSEA. The CDR3 totals 15 residues. CDR3 residues: CSVASSGHRTDAQHF. The CDR3 DNA follows: TGCAGCGTCGCTTCCTCGGGACACCGCACAGATGCGCAGCATTTT.

This clonotype occurred a few times. A read error may explain this, as a much larger clone is one base away. The genes are TRBV29-1 and TRBJ2-2; 7 bases are shared with TRBD1. The CDR3 spans 10 residues. Germline V gives CDR1 SQVTM, CDR2 ANQGSEA. The CDR3, as DNA: TGCAGCGTGGGGCAGGGGGAGCTGCTTTTT. As protein: CSVGQGELLF.

As concerns this clonotype: This may come from a read error, since a much larger clone is one base off. The rearrangement uses TRBV5-6 and TRBJ2-1; 8 nucleotides align to TRBD2. Germline V gene lookup returns CDR1 SGHDT and CDR2 YYEEEE. The CDR3 is made up of 16 amino acids. For the CDR3, the DNA is TGTGTCAGCAGCTTGGATACGGGAGGGCCTGGCAATGAGCAGTTCTTC. Residues: CVSSLDTGGPGNEQFF.

About this clonotype: Possible read error: a much larger clone is one base away. The conserved phenylalanine or tryptophan normally closing the CDR3 is absent here, so this likely arose from a read error. The chain carries TRBV7-9 and TRBJ2-5; D could derive from TRBD1 or TRBD2 (7 bases each). Trimming removed 5 bases from V and 5 bases from J, with 18 bases in between. The germline V gene encodes CDR1 SEHNR and CDR2 FQNEAQ (reference sequence). The CDR3 extends over 15 amino acids. CDR3 in DNA: TGTGCCAGCAGCAGCAGGGGGGGACTCCAGGAGACCCAGTACGTC. This codes for CASSSRGGLQETQYV.

Note on this clonotype: This likely comes from a read error, as the CDR3 has no conserved phenylalanine or tryptophan at its end. J is TRBJ1-1 and V is TRBV5-6; D is uncertain. The CDR3 runs to 11 residues. Germline assignment: CDR1 SGHDT and CDR2 YYEEEE. Trimming removed 3 bases from V and 7 bases from J, with 7 bases in between. The CDR3: CASSWGDEAFV. CDR3 sequence (DNA): TGTGCCAGCAGCTGGGGAGATGAAGCTTTCGTT.

Points on this clonotype: Its ends do not fully match the called genes, so a read error is possible. The chain combines TRBV5-4 with TRBJ2-1, with unresolved D. The CDR3 loop spans 16 amino acids. Germline V gene data show CDR1 as SGHNT and CDR2 as YYREEE (reference sequence). CDR3 DNA: TGTACCAGCAGCTCCTCTTCACCAGCCTCCTACAATGAACAGTTCTTC. Amino acid sequence: CTSSSSSPASYNEQFF. Variable domain in full (rest from reference TRBV5-4 and TRBJ2-1): ETGVTQSPTHLIKTRGQQVTLRCSSQSGHNTVSWYQQALGQGPQFIFQYYREEENGRGNFPPRFSGLQFPNYSSELNVNALELDDSALYLCTSSSSSPASYNEQFFGPGTRLTVL.

This clonotype was recorded once. One junction end disagrees with the germline gene, perhaps due to a read error. This chain uses TRBV5-4 with TRBJ2-3; D not certain. Germline V gene lookup returns CDR1 SGHNT and CDR2 YYREEE (reference sequence). The CDR3 consists of 13 residues. Written as DNA, the CDR3 is TGTGTCAGCAGATTGGCTGGGGAAGATACGCAGTATTTT. Translated: CVSRLAGEDTQYF.

Points on this clonotype: Relative to the germline gene, one junction end is altered; a read error may explain this. The chain combines TRBV11-2 with TRBJ1-1; perhaps TRBD1 as D (6 bases). This CDR3 contains 17 residues. CDR1 is SGHAT, CDR2 FQNNGV, per germline. CDR3 DNA: TGTACCAGCTGCTTAATGTGTACAGGGAAGTTAGTCCGTGAAGCTTTCTTT. Its translation: CTSCLMCTGKLVREAFF.

This clonotype ranks as medium-sized. The chain recombines TRBV5-1 with TRBJ2-7; 12 bases align to TRBD1. CDR3 length equals 15 residues. Germline-derived CDR1 and CDR2 are SGHRS and YFSETQ. V dropped 2 bases and J dropped 4; count of bases not matched to a gene: 4. The CDR3 sequence: CASSLRDRGLYEQYF. Written as DNA, the CDR3 is TGCGCCAGCAGCTTAAGGGACAGGGGGCTGTACGAGCAGTACTTC.

The gene calls are TRBV20-1 and TRBJ2-5; 14 bases align to TRBD2. Germline V CDR1 and CDR2: DFQATT, SNEGSKA (reference sequence). The CDR3 loop spans 12 amino acids. CDR3 loop: CGTSGSLETQYF. The CDR3 coding sequence is TGCGGGACTAGCGGGAGTTTGGAGACCCAGTACTTC.

Worth noting for this clonotype: The junction departs from the called germline gene at one end, perhaps through a read error. This chain joins TRBV5-6 and TRBJ2-2; the D is unclear. This CDR3 spans 13 amino acids. The germline V gene encodes CDR1 SGHDT and CDR2 YYEEEE. This chain's CDR3 is CASSLTYAGELFF. In DNA, the CDR3 is TGCGCCAGCAGCTTGACCTACGCGGGGGAGCTGTTTTTT.

V and J are TRBV4-2 and TRBJ2-7, with 11 positions matching TRBD2. Per the germline V gene, CDR1 is LGHNA and CDR2 is YNFKEQ. The CDR3 extends over 15 amino acids. Written as DNA, the CDR3 is TGTACTAGCAGCCATGATACTAGCGGGAGTTACAAGCAGTACTTC. It is translated as CTSSHDTSGSYKQYF.

Concerning this clonotype itself: Its ends do not fully match the called genes, so a read error is possible. The chain employs TRBV6-2 or TRBV6-3 and TRBJ1-1; D is unresolved. Germline CDR1 MNHEY, CDR2 SVGEGT. The CDR3 totals 13 residues. This CDR3 reads CVSSSTAHAGALF. The CDR3 coding sequence is TGTGTCAGCAGCTCGACGGCACACGCTGGAGCTCTCTTT.

With respect to this clonotype: A single base separates this from a much larger clone, so it may be a read error. V is TRBV15 and J is TRBJ2-3; D not certain. This CDR3 has 15 residues. Per germline, CDR1 LNHNV and CDR2 YYDKDF (reference sequence). Trimming removed 0 bases at V and 0 bases at J, with 7 bases between. CDR3 loop: CATSRDRQSTDTQYF. DNA of the CDR3: TGTGCCACCAGCAGAGATCGGCAGAGCACAGATACGCAGTATTTT.